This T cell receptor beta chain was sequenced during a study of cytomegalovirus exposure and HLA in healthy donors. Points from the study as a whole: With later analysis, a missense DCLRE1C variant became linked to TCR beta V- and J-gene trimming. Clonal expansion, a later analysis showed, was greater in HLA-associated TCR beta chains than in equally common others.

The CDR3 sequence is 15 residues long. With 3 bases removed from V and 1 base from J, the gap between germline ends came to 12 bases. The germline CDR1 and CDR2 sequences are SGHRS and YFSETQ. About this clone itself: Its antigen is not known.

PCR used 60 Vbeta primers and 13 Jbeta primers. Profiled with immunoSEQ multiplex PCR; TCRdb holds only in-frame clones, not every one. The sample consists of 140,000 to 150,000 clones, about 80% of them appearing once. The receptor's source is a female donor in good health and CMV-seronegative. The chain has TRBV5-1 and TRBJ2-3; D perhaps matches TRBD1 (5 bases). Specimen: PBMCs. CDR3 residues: CASSWQTDGTDTQYF. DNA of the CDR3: TGCGCCAGCAGCTGGCAGACAGACGGCACAGATACGCAGTATTTT.